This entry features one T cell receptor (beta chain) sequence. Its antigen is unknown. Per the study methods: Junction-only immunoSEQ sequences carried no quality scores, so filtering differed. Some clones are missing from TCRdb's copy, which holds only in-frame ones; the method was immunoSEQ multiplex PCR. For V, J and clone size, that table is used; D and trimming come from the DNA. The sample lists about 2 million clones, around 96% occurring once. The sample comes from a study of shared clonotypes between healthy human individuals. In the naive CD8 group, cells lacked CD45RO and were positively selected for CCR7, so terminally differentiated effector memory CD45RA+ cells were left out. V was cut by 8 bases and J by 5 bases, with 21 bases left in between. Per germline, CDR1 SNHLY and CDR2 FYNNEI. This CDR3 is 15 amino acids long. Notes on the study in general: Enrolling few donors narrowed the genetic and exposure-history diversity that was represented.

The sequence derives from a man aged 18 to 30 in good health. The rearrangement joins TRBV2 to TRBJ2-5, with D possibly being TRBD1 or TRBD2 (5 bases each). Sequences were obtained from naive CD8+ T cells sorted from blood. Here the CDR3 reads CASLDRDVSWETQYF. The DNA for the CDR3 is TGTGCCAGCCTGGACCGGGACGTAAGTTGGGAGACCCAGTACTTC.